Shown below are 17 T cell receptor beta chains from a single sample sequenced in a study of a mutant IDH1 vaccine in newly diagnosed glioma. Some clones are missing from TCRdb's copy, which holds only in-frame ones; the method was immunoSEQ multiplex PCR. The table records 60,000 to 70,000 clones, around 83% of them present only once. Time point denoted: week 47, end of study. Topical imiquimod accompanied each vaccine dose, which consisted of 300 ug of mutant IDH1 20-mer peptide. For these receptors, no antigen is known. The material was PBMCs, obtained from a glioma patient whose treatment included an IDH1 peptide vaccine. These receptors came from a man aged 25-40 years with glioma.

The rearrangement uses TRBV4-1 and TRBJ2-5, with D unresolved. The DNA end lines up better with TRBJ2-7; the J call may be wrong. The CDR3 spans 13 residues. CDR1 and CDR2 (germline): MGHRA, YSYEKL. The CDR3 protein is CASSQVMDYEQYF. The CDR3 DNA sequence: TGCGCCAGCAGCCAAGTCATGGACTACGAGCAGTACTTC.

The chain links TRBV14 to TRBJ2-5; TRBD1 or TRBD2 may be the D gene (5 bases each). The ends were cut back, 0 bases at V and 1 base at J, with 12 bases in the middle. Germline loops: CDR1 SGHDN, CDR2 FVKESK. This CDR3 has 16 residues. CDR3 in DNA: TGTGCCAGCAGCCAAGATTTACGGGGCCTCCAAGAGACCCAGTACTTC. Protein sequence: CASSQDLRGLQETQYF. Based on the CDR3 plus reference TRBV14 and TRBJ2-5, the full variable domain is EAGVTQFPSHSVIEKGQTVTLRCDPISGHDNLYWYRRVMGKEIKFLLHFVKESKQDESGMPNNRFLAERTGGTYSTLKVQPAELEDSGVYFCASSQDLRGLQETQYFGPGTRLLVL.

The V and J genes are TRBV6-6 and TRBJ2-5, with a tentative D call TRBD2 (5 bases). V was pared by 6 bases and J by 5 bases, with 16 bases between. The CDR3 is made up of 14 amino acids. Germline CDR1 reads MNHNY; CDR2 reads SVGAGI (reference sequence). The chain's CDR3 is CASSPLRGMETQYF. As DNA, the CDR3 is TGTGCCAGCAGCCCCCTTCGGGGAATGGAGACCCAGTACTTC.

The J gene is TRBJ2-3, the V gene TRBV5-4; 11 bases map to TRBD2. Germline loops: CDR1 SGHNT, CDR2 YYREEE (reference sequence). CDR3 length: 17 residues. With V trimmed by 5 bases and J by 0 bases, 8 bases remained unmatched. As DNA, the CDR3 is TGTGCCAGCAGTCTTCGGACTAGCGGGCTTAGCACAGATACGCAGTATTTT. Its translation: CASSLRTSGLSTDTQYF.

The chain is built from TRBV5-1 and TRBJ2-2; D might be TRBD2 (6 bases). V lost 2 bases, J lost 3 bases, and 14 bases lay in between. This CDR3 region has 16 residues. Germline CDR1 SGHRS, CDR2 YFSETQ. CDR3 in amino acids: CASSLTSGTDTGELFF. The DNA of the CDR3 is TGCGCCAGCAGCTTAACATCCGGGACTGACACCGGGGAGCTGTTTTTT.

The rearrangement uses TRBV5-1 and TRBJ1-2; possible D gene TRBD1, 5 bases. CDR1 is SGHRS, CDR2 YFSETQ, per germline. The CDR3 is 16 amino acids. V gave up 2 bases and J gave up 3 bases, with 17 bases separating them. CDR3 residues: CASSLNSEQGHYGYTF. CDR3 nucleotides: TGCGCCAGCAGCTTAAATTCCGAGCAGGGACACTATGGCTACACCTTC.

This clone was recorded only once. The rearrangement joins TRBV7-9 to TRBJ1-1; a possible D gene is TRBD1 (5 bases). V shed 0 bases and J shed 3 bases, with 14 bases lying between them. Germline V gene lookup returns CDR1 SEHNR and CDR2 FQNEAQ (reference sequence). CDR3 size: 16 residues. CDR3 protein: CASSLARGGRDTEAFF. Here the CDR3 DNA reads TGTGCCAGCAGCTTAGCGCGCGGGGGGAGGGACACTGAAGCTTTCTTT.

In its sample, this clone was seen once. This chain links TRBV28 with TRBJ2-3, with 8 positions matching TRBD1. The CDR3 is 15 amino acids. The V and J ends lost 4 bases and 3 bases, in that order; junction bases with no gene match: 6. Germline loops: CDR1 MDHEN, CDR2 SYDVKM. DNA of the CDR3: TGTGCCAGCAGTTCAGGGGGCGCAGGGACAGATACGCAGTATTTT. It codes for CASSSGGAGTDTQYF. Drawing the rest from reference TRBV28 and TRBJ2-3, the complete variable domain is DVKVTQSSRYLVKRTGEKVFLECVQDMDHENMFWYRQDPGLGLRLIYFSYDVKMKEKGDIPEGYSVSREKKERFSLILESASTNQTSMYLCASSSGGAGTDTQYFGPGTRLTVL.

This sequence joins TRBV5-6 and TRBJ1-2, with D unresolved. V gave up 1 base and J gave up 3 bases, with 7 bases separating them. Germline V CDR1 and CDR2: SGHDT, YYEEEE. CDR3 length equals 13 residues. In DNA form, the CDR3 reads TGTGCCAGCAGCTTGTACGGATACTATGGCTACACCTTC. Translation: CASSLYGYYGYTF.

Turning to this clone: No DNA is shown, since the ends of the CDR3 on it are uncertain; the CDR3 is the one TCRdb lists. The J gene is TRBJ1-5, the V gene TRBV21-1; the table's D call, TRBD1, was not checked against the DNA. TRBV21-1 is a pseudogene locus. The CDR3 is made up of 14 amino acids, end residues included. This CDR3 is CASIWAGGNQPQHF.

This chain links TRBV10-1 with TRBJ2-3, with unresolved D. Trimming cost V 2 bases and J 3 bases, with 12 bases left between them. Germline assignment: CDR1 WNHNN and CDR2 SYGVQD (reference sequence). The CDR3 length is 15 residues. CDR3 sequence: CASSEAVEGTDTQYF. The CDR3 nucleotides are TGCGCCAGCAGTGAGGCGGTGGAAGGAACAGATACGCAGTATTTT.

The chain is built from TRBV29-1 and TRBJ2-1; 15 positions agree with TRBD2. Germline CDR1 is SQVTM and CDR2 is ANQGSEA. This CDR3 contains 14 residues. Trimming took 4 bases from V and 15 from J; bases not matched to a gene: 10. The CDR3 region is CSVGNGLAGGLGFF. The CDR3 DNA reads TGCAGCGTTGGGAACGGACTAGCGGGGGGGCTGGGGTTCTTC.

This chain connects TRBV5-1 to TRBJ2-1, with TRBD2 matching 7 bases. Germline V gene data show CDR1 as SGHRS and CDR2 as YFSETQ. The CDR3 sequence is 15 residues long. J gave up 1 base and V 1 base, and 2 bases lay outside the gene matches. CDR3 DNA sequence: TGCGCCAGCAGCTTGACGGGGGGTTCCTACAATGAGCAGTTCTTC. Translated: CASSLTGGSYNEQFF.

The gene calls are TRBV7-2 and TRBJ2-7; D unresolved. V lost 3 bases and J 3 bases, leaving 15 bases between the germline ends. CDR1 SGHTA and CDR2 FQGNSA come from the germline V gene. The CDR3 is made up of 15 amino acids. CDR3 DNA: TGTGCCAGCAGCTTTTTCCTGCGGCAGGACTACGAGCAGTACTTC. This encodes CASSFFLRQDYEQYF.

The chain recombines TRBV5-5 with TRBJ2-3; D call uncertain. Trimming removed 0 bases from V and 4 bases from J, with 12 bases in between. The CDR3 runs 15 residues. Germline-derived CDR1 and CDR2 are SGHKS and YYEKEE (reference sequence). CDR3 region: CASSLDGLVADTQYF. In nucleotides, the CDR3 is TGTGCCAGCAGCTTGGATGGCCTAGTTGCAGATACGCAGTATTTT.

This clone has only a few counts. J is TRBJ2-1 and V is TRBV18; D tentatively reads TRBD1 or TRBD2 (5 bases each). Per the germline V gene, CDR1 is KGHSH and CDR2 is LQKENI. Trimming removed 2 bases from V and 10 bases from J, with 6 bases in between. The CDR3 has 11 amino acids. The CDR3 nucleotides are TGTGCCAGCTCACCATGGGGGGAGCAGTTCTTC. Protein product: CASSPWGEQFF.

This sequence joins TRBV5-4 and TRBJ1-6; TRBD1 matches at 7 bases. J gave up 3 bases and V 6 bases, and 6 bases lay outside the gene matches. The CDR3 is 15 amino acids. The germline V gene encodes CDR1 SGHNT and CDR2 YYREEE (reference sequence). Written as DNA, the CDR3 is TGTGCCAGCACCGAGACAGGGAACTATAATTCACCCCTCCACTTT. Protein product: CASTETGNYNSPLHF.